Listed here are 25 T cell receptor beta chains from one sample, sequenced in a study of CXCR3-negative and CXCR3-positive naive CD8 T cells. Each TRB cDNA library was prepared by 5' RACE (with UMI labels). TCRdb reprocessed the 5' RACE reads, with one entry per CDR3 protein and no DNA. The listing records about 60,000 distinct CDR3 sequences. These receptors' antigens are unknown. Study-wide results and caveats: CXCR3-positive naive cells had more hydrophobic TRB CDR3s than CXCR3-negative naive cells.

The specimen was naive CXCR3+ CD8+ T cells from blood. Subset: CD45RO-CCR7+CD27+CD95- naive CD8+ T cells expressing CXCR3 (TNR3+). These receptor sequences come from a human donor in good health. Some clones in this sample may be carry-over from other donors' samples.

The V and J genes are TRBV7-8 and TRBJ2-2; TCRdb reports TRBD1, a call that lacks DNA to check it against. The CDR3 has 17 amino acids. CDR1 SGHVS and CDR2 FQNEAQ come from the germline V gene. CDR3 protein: CASSATGPPTPTGELFF.

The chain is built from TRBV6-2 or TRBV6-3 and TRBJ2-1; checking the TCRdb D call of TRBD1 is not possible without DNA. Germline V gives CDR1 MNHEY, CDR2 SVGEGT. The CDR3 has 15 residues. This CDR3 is CASSRDRALYNEQFF.

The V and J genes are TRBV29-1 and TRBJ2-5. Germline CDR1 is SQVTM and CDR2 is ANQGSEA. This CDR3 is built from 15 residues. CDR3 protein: CSVERRSVGQETQYF. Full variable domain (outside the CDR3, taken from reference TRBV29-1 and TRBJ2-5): SAVISQKPSRDICQRGTSLTIQCQVDSQVTMMFWYRQQPGQSLTLIATANQGSEATYESGFVIDKFPISRPNLTFSTLTVSNMSPEDSSIYLCSVERRSVGQETQYFGPGTRLLVL.

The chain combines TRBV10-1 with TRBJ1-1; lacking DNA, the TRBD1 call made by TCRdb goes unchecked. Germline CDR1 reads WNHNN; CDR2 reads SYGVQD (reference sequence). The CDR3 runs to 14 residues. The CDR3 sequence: CASSEFPGFAEAFF.

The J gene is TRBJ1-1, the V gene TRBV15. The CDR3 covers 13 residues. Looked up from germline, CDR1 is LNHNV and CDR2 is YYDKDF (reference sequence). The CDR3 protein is CATSPWGNTEAFF. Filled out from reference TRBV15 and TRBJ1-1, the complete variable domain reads DAMVIQNPRYQVTQFGKPVTLSCSQTLNHNVMYWYQQKSSQAPKLLFHYYDKDFNNEADTPDNFQSRRPNTSFCFLDIRSPGLGDTAMYLCATSPWGNTEAFFGQGTRLTVV.

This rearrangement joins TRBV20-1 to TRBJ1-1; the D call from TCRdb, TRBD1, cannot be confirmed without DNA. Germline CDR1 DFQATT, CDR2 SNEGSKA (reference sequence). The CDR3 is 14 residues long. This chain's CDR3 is CSARDWGAGGEAFF.

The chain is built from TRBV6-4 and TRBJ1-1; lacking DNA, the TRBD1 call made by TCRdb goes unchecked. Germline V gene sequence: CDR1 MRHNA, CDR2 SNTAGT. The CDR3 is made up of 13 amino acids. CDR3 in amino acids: CASSDRDNTEAFF.

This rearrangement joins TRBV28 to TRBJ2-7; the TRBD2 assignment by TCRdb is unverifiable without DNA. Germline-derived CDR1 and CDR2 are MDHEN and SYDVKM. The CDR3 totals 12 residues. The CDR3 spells CARPSGRHEQYF.

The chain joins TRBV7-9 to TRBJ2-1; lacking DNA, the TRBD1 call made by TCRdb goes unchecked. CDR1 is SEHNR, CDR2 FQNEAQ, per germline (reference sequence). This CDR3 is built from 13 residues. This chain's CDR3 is CASSEDGGNEQFF. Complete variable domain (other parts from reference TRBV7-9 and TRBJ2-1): DTGVSQNPRHKITKRGQNVTFRCDPISEHNRLYWYRQTLGQGPEFLTYFQNEAQLEKSRLLSDRFSAERPKGSFSTLEIQRTEQGDSAMYLCASSEDGGNEQFFGPGTRLTVL.

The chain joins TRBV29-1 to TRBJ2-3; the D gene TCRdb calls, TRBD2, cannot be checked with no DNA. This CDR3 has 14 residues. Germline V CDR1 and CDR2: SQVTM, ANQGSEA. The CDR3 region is CSAVAGLLADTQYF.

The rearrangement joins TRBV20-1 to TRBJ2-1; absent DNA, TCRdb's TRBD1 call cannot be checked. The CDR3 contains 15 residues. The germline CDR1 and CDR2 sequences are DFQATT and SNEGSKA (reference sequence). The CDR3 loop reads CSASSPGGKYNEQFF.

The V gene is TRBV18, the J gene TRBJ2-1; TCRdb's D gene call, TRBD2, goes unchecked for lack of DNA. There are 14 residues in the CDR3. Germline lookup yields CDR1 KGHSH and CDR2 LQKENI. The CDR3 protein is CASSPVGEGNEQFF.

CDR3 amino acids: CASSQDIGTRIYEQYF. This sequence joins TRBV27 and TRBJ2-7; TCRdb's D call of TRBD1 is untestable without DNA. This CDR3 region has 16 residues. Germline values: CDR1 MNHEY, CDR2 SMNVEV (reference sequence).

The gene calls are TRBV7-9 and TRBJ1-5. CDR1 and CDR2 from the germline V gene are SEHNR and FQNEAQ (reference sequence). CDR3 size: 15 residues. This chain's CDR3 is CASSLNRGGPQPQHF. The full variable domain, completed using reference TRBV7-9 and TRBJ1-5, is DTGVSQNPRHKITKRGQNVTFRCDPISEHNRLYWYRQTLGQGPEFLTYFQNEAQLEKSRLLSDRFSAERPKGSFSTLEIQRTEQGDSAMYLCASSLNRGGPQPQHFGDGTRLSIL.

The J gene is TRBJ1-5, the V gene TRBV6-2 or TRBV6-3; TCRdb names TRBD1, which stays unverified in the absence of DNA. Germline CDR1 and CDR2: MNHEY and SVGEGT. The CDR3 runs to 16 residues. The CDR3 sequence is CASSTDRGGYNQPQHF.

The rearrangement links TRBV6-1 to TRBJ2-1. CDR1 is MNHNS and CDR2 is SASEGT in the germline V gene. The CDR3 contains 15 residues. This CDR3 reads CASSEESYLDNEQFF.

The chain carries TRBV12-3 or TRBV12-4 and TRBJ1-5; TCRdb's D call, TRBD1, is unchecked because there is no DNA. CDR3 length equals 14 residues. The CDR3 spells CASSLDREVQPQHF.

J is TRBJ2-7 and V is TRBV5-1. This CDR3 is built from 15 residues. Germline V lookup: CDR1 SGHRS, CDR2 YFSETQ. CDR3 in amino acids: CASSLGRIGDYEQYF.

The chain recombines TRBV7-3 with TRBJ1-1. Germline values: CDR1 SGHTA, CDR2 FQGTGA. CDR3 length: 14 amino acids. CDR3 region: CASSLLGRDTEAFF.

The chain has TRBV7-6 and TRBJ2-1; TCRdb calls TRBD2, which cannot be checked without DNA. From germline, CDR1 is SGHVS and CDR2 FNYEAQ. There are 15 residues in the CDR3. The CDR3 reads CASSPSYSSYNEQFF.

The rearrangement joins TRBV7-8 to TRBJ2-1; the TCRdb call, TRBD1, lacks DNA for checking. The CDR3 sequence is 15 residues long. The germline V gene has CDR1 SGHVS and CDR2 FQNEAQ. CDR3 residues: CASSLDGQGNNEQFF.

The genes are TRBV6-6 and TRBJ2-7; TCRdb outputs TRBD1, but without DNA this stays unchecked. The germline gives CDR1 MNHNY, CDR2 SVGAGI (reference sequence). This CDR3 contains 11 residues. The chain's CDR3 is CASSSGGEQYF.

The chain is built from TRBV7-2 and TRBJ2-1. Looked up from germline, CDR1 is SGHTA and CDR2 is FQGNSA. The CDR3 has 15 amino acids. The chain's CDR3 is CASSLVEISYNEQFF.

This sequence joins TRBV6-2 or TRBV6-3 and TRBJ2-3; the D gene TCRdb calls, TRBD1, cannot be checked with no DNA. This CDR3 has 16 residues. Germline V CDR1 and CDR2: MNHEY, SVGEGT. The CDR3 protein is CASSWLTGGFTDTQYF.

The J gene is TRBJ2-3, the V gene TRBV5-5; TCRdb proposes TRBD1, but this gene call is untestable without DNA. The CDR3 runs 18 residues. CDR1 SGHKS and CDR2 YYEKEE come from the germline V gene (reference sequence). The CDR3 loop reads CASSLLDRHTRDTDTQYF.